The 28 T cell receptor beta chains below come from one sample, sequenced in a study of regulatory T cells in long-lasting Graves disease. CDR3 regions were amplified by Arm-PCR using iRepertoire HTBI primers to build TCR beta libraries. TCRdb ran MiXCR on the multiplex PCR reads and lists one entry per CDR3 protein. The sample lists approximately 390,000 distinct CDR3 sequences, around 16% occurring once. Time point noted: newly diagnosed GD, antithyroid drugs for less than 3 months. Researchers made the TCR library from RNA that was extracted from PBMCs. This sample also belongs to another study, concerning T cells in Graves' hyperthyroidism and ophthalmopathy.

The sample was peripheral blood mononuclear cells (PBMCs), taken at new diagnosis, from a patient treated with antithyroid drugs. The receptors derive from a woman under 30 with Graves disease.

The DNA for the CDR3 is TGCAGTGCTAGACCGAATACAGGGTCCGGCTACACCTTC. Its translation is CSARPNTGSGYTF. The V call is TRBV20-1, the J call TRBJ1-2; maybe TRBD1 (6 bases). This CDR3 comprises 13 residues. Between the trimmed V and J ends, which lost 2 bases and 8 bases, there was a span of 15 bases. Looked up from germline, CDR1 is DFQATT and CDR2 is SNEGSKA (reference sequence).

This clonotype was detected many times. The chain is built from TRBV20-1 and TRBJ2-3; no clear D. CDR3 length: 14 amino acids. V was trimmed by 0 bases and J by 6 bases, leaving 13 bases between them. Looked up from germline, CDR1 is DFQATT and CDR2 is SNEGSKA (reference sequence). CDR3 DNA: TGCAGTGCTAGAGATCAGTCGTGGGTGGATACGCAGTATTTT. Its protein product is CSARDQSWVDTQYF.

The CDR3: CAISGSVDRGYTF. The DNA for the CDR3 is TGTGCCATCAGTGGATCGGTGGATCGTGGCTACACCTTC. J is TRBJ1-2 and V is TRBV10-3; D gene ambiguous. Looked up from germline, CDR1 is ENHRY and CDR2 is SYGVKD. This CDR3 contains 13 residues. V shed 4 bases and J shed 7 bases, with 13 bases lying between them.

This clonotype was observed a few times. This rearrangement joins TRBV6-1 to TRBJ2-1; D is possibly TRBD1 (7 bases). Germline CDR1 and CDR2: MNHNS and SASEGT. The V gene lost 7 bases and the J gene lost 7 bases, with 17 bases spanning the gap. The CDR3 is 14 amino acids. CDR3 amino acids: CASTGGPGKNEQFF. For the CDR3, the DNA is TGTGCCAGCACAGGGGGGCCGGGGAAGAATGAGCAGTTCTTC.

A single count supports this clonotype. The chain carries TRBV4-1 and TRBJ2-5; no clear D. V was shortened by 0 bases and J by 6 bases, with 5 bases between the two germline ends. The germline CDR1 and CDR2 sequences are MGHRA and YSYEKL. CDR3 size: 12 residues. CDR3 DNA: TGCGCCAGCAGCCAAGATAAAAAGACCCAGTACTTC. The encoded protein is CASSQDKKTQYF.

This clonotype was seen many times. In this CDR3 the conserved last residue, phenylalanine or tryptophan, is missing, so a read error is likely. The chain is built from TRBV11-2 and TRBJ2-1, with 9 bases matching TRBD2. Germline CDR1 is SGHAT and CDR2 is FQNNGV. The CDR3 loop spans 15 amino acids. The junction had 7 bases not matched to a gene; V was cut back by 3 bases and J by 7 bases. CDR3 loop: CASSFSAGGPNEQFL. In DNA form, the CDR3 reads TGTGCCAGCAGCTTCTCGGCGGGAGGGCCGAATGAGCAGTTCCTC.

The DNA for the CDR3 is TGTGCCAGTAGCCTGGAGAGCAACACTGAAGCTTTCTTT. Its protein is CASSLESNTEAFF. The V gene is TRBV19, the J gene TRBJ1-1; D not certain. V lost 6 bases and J lost 2, with 10 bases in between. This CDR3 contains 13 residues. From germline, CDR1 is LNHDA and CDR2 SQIVND (reference sequence).

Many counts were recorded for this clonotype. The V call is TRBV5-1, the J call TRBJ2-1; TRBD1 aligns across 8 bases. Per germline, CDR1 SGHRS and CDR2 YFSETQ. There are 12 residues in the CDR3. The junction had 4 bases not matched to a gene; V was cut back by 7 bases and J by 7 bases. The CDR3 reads CASAGQGNEQFF. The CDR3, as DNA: TGCGCCAGCGCCGGACAGGGAAATGAGCAGTTCTTC.

Here the CDR3 DNA reads TGTGCCAGCAGCTTACCCCGAGGACTAGCGGGAGTTCCGCATCCCTCCTACAATGAGCAGTTCTTC. It specifies CASSLPRGLAGVPHPSYNEQFF. J is TRBJ2-1 and V is TRBV7-6, with TRBD2 matching 13 bases. Germline V gives CDR1 SGHVS, CDR2 FNYEAQ. The CDR3 totals 22 residues. The J segment lost 0 bases and the V segment lost 2 bases, leaving 16 bases of the junction unmatched.

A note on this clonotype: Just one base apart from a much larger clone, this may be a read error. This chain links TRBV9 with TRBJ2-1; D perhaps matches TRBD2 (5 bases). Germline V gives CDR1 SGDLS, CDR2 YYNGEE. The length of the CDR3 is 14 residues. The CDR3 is CAGSGARGYNEQFF. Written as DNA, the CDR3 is TGTGCCGGCAGCGGAGCTAGAGGTTACAATGAGCAGTTCTTC.

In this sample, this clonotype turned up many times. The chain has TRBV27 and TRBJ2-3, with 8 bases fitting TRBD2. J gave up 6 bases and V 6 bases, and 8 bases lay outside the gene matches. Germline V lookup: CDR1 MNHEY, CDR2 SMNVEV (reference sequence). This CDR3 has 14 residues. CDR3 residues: CASSGAGDRDTQYF. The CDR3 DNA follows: TGTGCCAGCAGCGGAGCGGGAGATCGGGATACGCAGTATTTT.

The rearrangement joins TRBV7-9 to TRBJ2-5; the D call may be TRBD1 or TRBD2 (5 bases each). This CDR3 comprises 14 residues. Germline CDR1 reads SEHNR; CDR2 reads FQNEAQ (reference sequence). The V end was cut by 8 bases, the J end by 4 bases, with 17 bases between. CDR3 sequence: CASGGWAGLETQYF. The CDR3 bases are TGTGCCAGCGGGGGATGGGCGGGTCTAGAGACCCAGTACTTC. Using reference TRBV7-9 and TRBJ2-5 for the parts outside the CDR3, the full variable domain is DTGVSQNPRHKITKRGQNVTFRCDPISEHNRLYWYRQTLGQGPEFLTYFQNEAQLEKSRLLSDRFSAERPKGSFSTLEIQRTEQGDSAMYLCASGGWAGLETQYFGPGTRLLVL.

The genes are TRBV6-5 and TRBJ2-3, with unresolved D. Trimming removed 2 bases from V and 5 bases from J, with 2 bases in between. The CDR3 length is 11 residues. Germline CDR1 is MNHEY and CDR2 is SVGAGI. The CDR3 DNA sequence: TGTGCCAGCAGTTACGTAGATACGCAGTATTTT. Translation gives CASSYVDTQYF.

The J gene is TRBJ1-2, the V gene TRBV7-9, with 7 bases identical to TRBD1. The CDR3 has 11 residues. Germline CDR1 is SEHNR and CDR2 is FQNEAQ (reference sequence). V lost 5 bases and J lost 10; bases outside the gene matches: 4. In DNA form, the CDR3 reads TGTGCCAGCAGCCCAGGGGGAATCTACACCTTC. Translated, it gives CASSPGGIYTF. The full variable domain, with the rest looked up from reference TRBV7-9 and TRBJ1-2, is DTGVSQNPRHKITKRGQNVTFRCDPISEHNRLYWYRQTLGQGPEFLTYFQNEAQLEKSRLLSDRFSAERPKGSFSTLEIQRTEQGDSAMYLCASSPGGIYTFGSGTRLTVV.

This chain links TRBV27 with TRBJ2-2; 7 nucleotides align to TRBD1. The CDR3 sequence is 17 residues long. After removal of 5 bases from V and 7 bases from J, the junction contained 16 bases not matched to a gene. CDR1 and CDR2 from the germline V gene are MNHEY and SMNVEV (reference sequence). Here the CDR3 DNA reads TGTGCCAGCAGTCCACTATTCGGAAACAGGGGTCGCGGGGAGCTGTTTTTT. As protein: CASSPLFGNRGRGELFF.

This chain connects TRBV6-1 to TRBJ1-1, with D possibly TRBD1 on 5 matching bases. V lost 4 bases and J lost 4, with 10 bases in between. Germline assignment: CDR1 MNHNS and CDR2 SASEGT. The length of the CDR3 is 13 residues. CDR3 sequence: CASSGTLVTEAFF. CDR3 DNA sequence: TGTGCCAGCAGTGGGACATTGGTCACTGAAGCTTTCTTT.

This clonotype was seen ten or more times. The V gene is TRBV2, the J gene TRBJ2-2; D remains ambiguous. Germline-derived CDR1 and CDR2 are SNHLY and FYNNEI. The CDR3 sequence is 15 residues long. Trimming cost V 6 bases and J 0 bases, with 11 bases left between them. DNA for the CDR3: TGTGCCAGCAGGTGGACGGCTTCGAACACCGGGGAGCTGTTTTTT. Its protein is CASRWTASNTGELFF.

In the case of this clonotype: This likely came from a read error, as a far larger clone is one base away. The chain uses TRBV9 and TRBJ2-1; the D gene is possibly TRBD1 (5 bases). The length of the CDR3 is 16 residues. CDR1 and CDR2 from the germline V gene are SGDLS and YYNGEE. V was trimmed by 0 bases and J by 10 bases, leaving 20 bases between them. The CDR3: CASSVATGRKTYEQFF. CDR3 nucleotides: TGTGCCAGCAGCGTAGCTACAGGACGGAAAACCTACGAGCAGTTCTTC.

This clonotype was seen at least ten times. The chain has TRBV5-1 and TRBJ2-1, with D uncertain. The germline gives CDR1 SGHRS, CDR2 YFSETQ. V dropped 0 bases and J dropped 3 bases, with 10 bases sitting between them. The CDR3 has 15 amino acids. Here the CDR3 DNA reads TGCGCCAGCAGCTTGGTTGGGGAATACTACAATGAGCAGTTCTTC. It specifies CASSLVGEYYNEQFF.

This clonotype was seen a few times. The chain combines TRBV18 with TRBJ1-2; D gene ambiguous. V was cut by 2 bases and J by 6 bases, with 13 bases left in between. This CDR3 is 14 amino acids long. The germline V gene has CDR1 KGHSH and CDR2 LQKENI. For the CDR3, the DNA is TGTGCCAGCTCACCAGGTCAACAGAGTAATGGCTACACCTTC. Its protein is CASSPGQQSNGYTF.

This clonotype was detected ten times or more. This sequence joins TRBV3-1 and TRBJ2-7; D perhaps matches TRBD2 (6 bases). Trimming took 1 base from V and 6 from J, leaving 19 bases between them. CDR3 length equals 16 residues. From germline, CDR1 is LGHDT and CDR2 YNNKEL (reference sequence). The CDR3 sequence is CASSQVFGNAGFEQYF. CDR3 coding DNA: TGTGCCAGCAGCCAAGTTTTCGGTAATGCGGGGTTCGAGCAGTACTTC.

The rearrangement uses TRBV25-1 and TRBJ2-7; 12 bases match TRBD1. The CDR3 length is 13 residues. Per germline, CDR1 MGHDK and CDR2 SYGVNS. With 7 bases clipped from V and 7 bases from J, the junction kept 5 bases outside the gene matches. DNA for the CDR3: TGTGCCAGCAAGGGGACAGGGGGCGGTGAGCAGTACTTC. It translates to CASKGTGGGEQYF.

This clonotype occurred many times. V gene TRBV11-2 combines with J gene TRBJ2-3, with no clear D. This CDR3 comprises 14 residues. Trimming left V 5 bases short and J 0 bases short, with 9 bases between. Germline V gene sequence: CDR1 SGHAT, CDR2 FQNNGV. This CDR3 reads CASSIQTSTDTQYF. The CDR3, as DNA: TGTGCCAGCAGCATCCAAACTAGCACAGATACGCAGTATTTT. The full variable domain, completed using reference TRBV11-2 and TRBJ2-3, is EAGVAQSPRYKIIEKRQSVAFWCNPISGHATLYWYQQILGQGPKLLIQFQNNGVVDDSQLPKDRFSAERLKGVDSTLKIQPAKLEDSAVYLCASSIQTSTDTQYFGPGTRLTVL.

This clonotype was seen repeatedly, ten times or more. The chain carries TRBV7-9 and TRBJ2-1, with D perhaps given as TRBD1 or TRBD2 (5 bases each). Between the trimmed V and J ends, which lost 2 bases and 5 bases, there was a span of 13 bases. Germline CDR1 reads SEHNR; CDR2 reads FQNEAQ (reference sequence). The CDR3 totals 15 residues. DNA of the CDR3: TGTGCCAGCAGCTTAACGGGGTGGGGGAACAATGAGCAGTTCTTC. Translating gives CASSLTGWGNNEQFF.

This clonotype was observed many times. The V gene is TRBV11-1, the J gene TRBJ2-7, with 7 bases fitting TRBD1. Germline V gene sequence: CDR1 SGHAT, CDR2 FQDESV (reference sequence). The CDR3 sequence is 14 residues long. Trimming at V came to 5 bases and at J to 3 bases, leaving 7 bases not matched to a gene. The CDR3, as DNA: TGTGCCAGCAGCAGACGGACAGGAAACTACGAGCAGTACTTC. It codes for CASSRRTGNYEQYF.

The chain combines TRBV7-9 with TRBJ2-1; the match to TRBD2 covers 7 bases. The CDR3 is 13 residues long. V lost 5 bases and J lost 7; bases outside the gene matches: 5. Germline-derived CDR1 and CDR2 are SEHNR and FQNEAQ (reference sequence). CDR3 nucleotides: TGTGCCAGCAGCCACGCCGGGGGGAATGAGCAGTTCTTC. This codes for CASSHAGGNEQFF.

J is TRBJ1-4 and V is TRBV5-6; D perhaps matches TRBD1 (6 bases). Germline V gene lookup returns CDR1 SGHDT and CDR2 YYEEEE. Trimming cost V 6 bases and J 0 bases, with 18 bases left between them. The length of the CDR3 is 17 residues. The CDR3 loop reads CASTMNRDDATNEKLFF. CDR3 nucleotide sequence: TGTGCCAGCACCATGAACAGGGACGACGCAACTAATGAAAAACTGTTTTTT. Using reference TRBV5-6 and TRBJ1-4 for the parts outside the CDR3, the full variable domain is DAGVTQSPTHLIKTRGQQVTLRCSPKSGHDTVSWYQQALGQGPQFIFQYYEEEERQRGNFPDRFSGHQFPNYSSELNVNALLLGDSALYLCASTMNRDDATNEKLFFGSGTQLSVL.

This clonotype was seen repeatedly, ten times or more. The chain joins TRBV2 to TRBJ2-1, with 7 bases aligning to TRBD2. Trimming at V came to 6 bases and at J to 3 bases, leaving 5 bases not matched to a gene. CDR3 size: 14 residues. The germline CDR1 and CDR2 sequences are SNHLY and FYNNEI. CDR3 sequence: CASRKRGLYNEQFF. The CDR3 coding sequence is TGTGCCAGCAGGAAGCGGGGACTCTACAATGAGCAGTTCTTC.